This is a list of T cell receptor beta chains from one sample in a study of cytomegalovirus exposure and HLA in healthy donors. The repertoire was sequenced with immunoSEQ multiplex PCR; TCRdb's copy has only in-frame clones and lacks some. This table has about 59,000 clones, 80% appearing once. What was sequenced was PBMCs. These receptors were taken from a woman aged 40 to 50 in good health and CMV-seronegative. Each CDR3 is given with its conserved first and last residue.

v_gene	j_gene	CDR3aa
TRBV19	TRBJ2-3	CASDRGGSTDTQYF
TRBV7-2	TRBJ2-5	CASSLSLTSGTEETQYF
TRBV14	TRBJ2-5	CASSQDRSSQVAGETQYF
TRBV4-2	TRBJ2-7	CASSQDLARYSYEQYF
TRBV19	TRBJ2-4	CASSIGLAKNIQYF
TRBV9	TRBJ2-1	CASSVGAAQVVNEQFF
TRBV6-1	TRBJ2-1	CASSSGTSGNNEQFF
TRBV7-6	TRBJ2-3	CASSSRQGISTDTQYF
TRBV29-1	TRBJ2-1	CSVAGIGGGYYSYNEQFF
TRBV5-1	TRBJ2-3	CASSSGTVGDTQYF
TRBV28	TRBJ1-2	CASTLETVSNGYTF
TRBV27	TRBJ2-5	CASSSISGTQETQYF
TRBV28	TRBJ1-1	CASSGTTGDTEAFF
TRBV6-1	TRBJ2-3	CASSVTSGRTDTQYF
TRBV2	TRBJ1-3	CASSEDRSPLYF
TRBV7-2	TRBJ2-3	CASSPYSGGRATDTQYF
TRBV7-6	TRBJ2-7	CASSFGRDSTYEQYF
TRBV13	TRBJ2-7	CASSSRTSRYEQYF
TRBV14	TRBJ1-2	CASSQDPQPFGYGYTF
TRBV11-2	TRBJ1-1	CASSVRQGGDTEAFF